Sequencing of this T cell receptor (beta chain) was carried out in a study of cytomegalovirus exposure and HLA in healthy donors. On the study more broadly: A prior analysis found 90 million to 120 million unique TCR beta sequences from 150 million to 200 million T cells.

As for the donors, each was a healthy bone marrow donor. Study conclusions and caveats: Indistinguishable V segments such as TRBV6-2 and TRBV6-3 were excluded. In a later analysis, HLA-associated TCR beta chains were more clonally expanded than equally common others.

Trimming removed 3 bases from V and 8 bases from J, with 13 bases in between. The CDR3 covers 13 residues. Germline V gene data show CDR1 as SEHNR and CDR2 as FQNEAQ (reference sequence). The PCR was carried out with 60 Vbeta primers and 13 Jbeta primers. Data came from immunoSEQ multiplex PCR; TCRdb stores just in-frame clones and leaves some out. The table has just over 150,000 clones, roughly 82% seen once. As regards this clone: Its antigen is still unknown.

The sequencing sample was made of PBMCs. The chain combines TRBV7-9 with TRBJ1-1; tentatively, D is TRBD1 (6 bases). The sequence derives from a man aged 45 to 65 in good health and CMV-seropositive. CDR3 sequence: CASSFQGTNEAFF. CDR3 DNA sequence: TGTGCCAGCAGCTTTCAGGGGACAAACGAAGCTTTCTTT.